The T cell receptor beta chain described here comes from a study of glioma-infiltrating T cells. Overall study results and limits: Tissue-blood divergence was below expectation in non-neoplastic patients, above in gliomas. Only very few CDR3 sequences appeared in both tissue and blood.

For this clonotype: Its specificity is unknown. This may stem from a read error, because a much larger clone lies one nucleotide away.

Amplification of TCR alpha and beta CDR3 regions from RNA used iRepertoire nested multiplex PCR. Input was roughly 100-450 ng of tissue mRNA or PBMC total RNA. TCRdb re-derived calls from the multiplex PCR reads in MiXCR, one entry per CDR3 protein. The table includes around 180,000 distinct CDR3 sequences, roughly two fifths detected once. The CDR3 loop spans 16 amino acids. The junction had 18 bases not matched to a gene; V was cut back by 9 bases and J by 5 bases. Germline V gene data show CDR1 as SNHLY and CDR2 as FYNNEI. This TCR came from a human donor with low-grade glioma or glioblastoma, undergoing nonglioma brain surgery, or in good health (not recorded which). The rearrangement uses TRBV2 and TRBJ1-2, with TRBD1 matching over 7 bases. Source material: glioma tissue, nonneoplastic brain tissue, or PBMCs (not recorded which). CDR3 in amino acids: CARSLGTARKWYGYTF. DNA of the CDR3: TGTGCCAGAAGTTTAGGGACAGCCCGAAAGTGGTATGGCTACACCTTC.